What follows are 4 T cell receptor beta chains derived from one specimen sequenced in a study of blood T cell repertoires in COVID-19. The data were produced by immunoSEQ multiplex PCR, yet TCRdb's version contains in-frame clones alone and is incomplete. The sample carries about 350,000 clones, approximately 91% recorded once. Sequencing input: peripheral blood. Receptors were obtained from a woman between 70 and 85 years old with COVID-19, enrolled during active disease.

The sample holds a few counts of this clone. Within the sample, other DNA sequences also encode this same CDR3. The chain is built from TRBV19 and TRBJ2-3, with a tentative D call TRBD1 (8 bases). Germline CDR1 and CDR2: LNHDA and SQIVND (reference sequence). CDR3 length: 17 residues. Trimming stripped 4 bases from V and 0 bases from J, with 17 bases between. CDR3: CASSRTGGRGSTDTQYF. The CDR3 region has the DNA TGTGCCAGTAGTAGAACAGGGGGGCGGGGGAGCACAGATACGCAGTATTTT.

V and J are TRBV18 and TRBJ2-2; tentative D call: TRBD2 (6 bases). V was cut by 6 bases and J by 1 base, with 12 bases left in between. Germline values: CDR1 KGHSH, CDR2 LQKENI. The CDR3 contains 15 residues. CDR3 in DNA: TGTGCCAGCTCGCCCGGGACTCAGAACACCGGGGAGCTGTTTTTT. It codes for CASSPGTQNTGELFF.

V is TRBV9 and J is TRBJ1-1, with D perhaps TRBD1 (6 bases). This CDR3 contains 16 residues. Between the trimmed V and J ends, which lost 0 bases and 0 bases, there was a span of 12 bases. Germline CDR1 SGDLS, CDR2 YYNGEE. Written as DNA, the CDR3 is TGTGCCAGCAGCGTAGACCCCACAGGGCTGAACACTGAAGCTTTCTTT. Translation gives CASSVDPTGLNTEAFF.

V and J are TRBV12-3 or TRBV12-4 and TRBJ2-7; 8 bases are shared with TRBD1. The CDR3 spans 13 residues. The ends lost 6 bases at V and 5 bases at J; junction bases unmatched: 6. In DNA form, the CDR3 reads TGTGCCAGCAGCCGACAGGGGAGCAACGAGCAGTACTTC. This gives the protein CASSRQGSNEQYF.